These 31 T cell receptor beta chains were all obtained from the same sample, sequenced in a study of T cell clonality in common variable immunodeficiency. Study-wide results and limits: Fewer deletions and N-nucleotide insertions were reportedly seen in common variable immunodeficiency TCR beta sequences.

Repertoires were generated with immunoSEQ multiplex PCR, while TCRdb's copy carries only in-frame clones and drops some. The data show fewer than 25,000 clones, with none appearing a single time. No antigen is known for these receptors. The sequenced material came from peripheral blood mononuclear cells. These receptors originate from a human donor with common variable immunodeficiency.

For this clone: The read finishes 3 residues shy of the CDR3 end, and the germline J gene is used to complete it. V and J are TRBV5-1 and TRBJ2-7; D is perhaps TRBD1 (6 bases). The CDR3 runs to 12 residues. CDR1 and CDR2 (germline): SGHRS, YFSETQ. Trimming pared 6 bases from V and 0 bases from J, leaving 7 bases between. CDR3 DNA, as far as it was read: TGCGCCAGCACGGACAGCTCCTACGAG. This encodes CASTDSSYE. The whole CDR3 reads CASTDSSYEQYF.

This clone was seen a handful of times. Read sequence stops 3 residues before the CDR3 end, and the germline J gene provides the missing end. The chain links TRBV7-3 to TRBJ2-2, with 10 bases that match TRBD1. Germline V gene sequence: CDR1 SGHTA, CDR2 FQGTGA. V dropped 4 bases and J dropped 6; count of bases not matched to a gene: 5. The CDR3 is made up of 15 amino acids. The chain's CDR3 is CASSYRTGGAGELFF. The CDR3 bases that were read are TGTGCCAGCAGCTACCGGACAGGGGGGGCCGGGGAG.

This clone was detected a few times. The read finishes 3 residues shy of the CDR3 end, and the germline J gene is used to complete it. The chain joins TRBV7-2 to TRBJ2-7; 7 nucleotides agree with TRBD2. V was pared by 5 bases and J by 3 bases, with 10 bases of the junction left unmatched. This CDR3 region has 15 residues. Germline CDR1 reads SGHTA; CDR2 reads FQGNSA. The CDR3 here is CASSRAGDPNYEQYF. CDR3 bases read: TGTGCCAGCAGCAGGGCGGGGGACCCTAACTACGAG.

The sample holds a few counts of this clone. The sequenced fragment ends 3 residues before the CDR3 boundary, so the rest is inferred from the germline J gene. The genes are TRBV19 and TRBJ2-7; possible D gene TRBD2, 5 bases. Germline CDR1 is LNHDA and CDR2 is SQIVND (reference sequence). CDR3 length equals 15 residues. The germline V and J ends were trimmed by 2 bases and 3 bases, with 14 bases remaining between them. CDR3 bases read: TGTGCCAGTAGTATAAACGGGGTATTCAACTACGAG. Residues: CASSINGVFNYE. The CDR3 reads in full as CASSINGVFNYEQYF.

This clone appeared a few times. The read terminates 3 residues ahead of where the CDR3 ends, so the germline J gene completes it. The chain employs TRBV7-9 and TRBJ2-7; 10 nucleotides line up with TRBD2. CDR1 and CDR2 (germline): SEHNR, FQNEAQ (reference sequence). This CDR3 has 15 amino acids. After removal of 4 bases from V and 3 bases from J, the junction contained 6 bases not matched to a gene. The covered CDR3 bases are TGTGCCAGCAGCTCAAGAGCGGGAGGGTTCTACGAG. The encoded protein is CASSSRAGGFYE. The entire CDR3 reads CASSSRAGGFYEQYF.

To note about this clone: The CDR3 end is not reached by the read, which stops 3 residues before it; the germline J gene fills it in. This rearrangement joins TRBV5-1 to TRBJ1-2; 9 bases line up with TRBD1. Trimming at V came to 1 base and at J to 1 base, leaving 2 bases not matched to a gene. The V gene's germline CDR1 is SGHRS and CDR2 YFSETQ. CDR3 length equals 15 residues. CDR3 sequence: CASSLTGGFNYGYTF. CDR3 DNA (partial): TGCGCCAGCAGCTTGACAGGGGGCTTTAACTATGGC.

A few counts support this clone. Read sequence stops 3 residues before the CDR3 end, and the germline J gene provides the missing end. The rearrangement links TRBV20-1 to TRBJ2-7; 8 positions agree with TRBD1. CDR3 length: 15 residues. The V gene end was trimmed by 7 bases and the J gene end by 3 bases; junction bases not matched to a gene: 14. Germline assignment: CDR1 DFQATT and CDR2 SNEGSKA (reference sequence). CDR3 DNA (partial): TGCAGTGTTATCAATTCCCAGACAGGGGTCTACGAG. Its translation: CSVINSQTGVYE. The entire CDR3 protein is CSVINSQTGVYEQYF.

This clone was counted many times. The read finishes 3 residues shy of the CDR3 end, and the germline J gene is used to complete it. The chain couples TRBV6-4 to TRBJ2-2; no firm D call. Germline loops: CDR1 MRHNA, CDR2 SNTAGT. The CDR3 is 21 residues long. The V and J ends lost 2 bases and 6 bases respectively, with 31 bases between them. CDR3 DNA (partial): TGTGCCAGCAGTGACAGGAGTCGGCAGACCTTTAGGCTAGATGGAGCCGGGGAG. It translates to CASSDRSRQTFRLDGAGE. From start to end, the CDR3 is CASSDRSRQTFRLDGAGELFF.

There are many counts of this clone. The read falls 3 residues short of the CDR3 end, and the missing part is taken from the germline J gene. The chain combines TRBV6-1 with TRBJ1-1; D perhaps matches TRBD1 (5 bases). The CDR3 covers 15 residues. CDR1 and CDR2 (germline): MNHNS, SASEGT. The V and J ends lost 1 base and 1 base respectively, with 10 bases between them. The sequenced part of the CDR3 DNA is TGTGCCAGCAGTGAAGTTCGGGGGAGGAACACTGAA. Translation gives CASSEVRGRNTE. The whole CDR3 is CASSEVRGRNTEAFF.

This clone qualifies as medium-sized. The read terminates 3 residues ahead of where the CDR3 ends, so the germline J gene completes it. The chain uses TRBV2 and TRBJ2-3; tentatively, D is TRBD2 (5 bases). The germline V and J ends were trimmed by 8 bases and 4 bases, with 13 bases remaining between them. This CDR3 is 13 amino acids long. Per germline, CDR1 SNHLY and CDR2 FYNNEI. CDR3 DNA, as far as it was read: TGTGCCAGCTCCCAGTTCGGGGCAGATACG. This gives the protein CASSQFGADT. The full CDR3 sequence reads CASSQFGADTQYF.

This clone has just a few counts. The read gets to within 3 residues of the CDR3 end, and the germline J gene fills in the rest. The V call is TRBV19, the J call TRBJ2-7; 12 positions agree with TRBD2. Looked up from germline, CDR1 is LNHDA and CDR2 is SQIVND (reference sequence). CDR3 length: 16 amino acids. V gave up 6 bases and J gave up 1 base; unmatched junction bases: 7. The CDR3 here is CASRTHGTSGSYEQYF. The covered CDR3 bases are TGTGCCAGTAGGACCCACGGGACTAGCGGGTCCTACGAG. Variable domain in full (rest from reference TRBV19 and TRBJ2-7): DGGITQSPKYLFRKEGQNVTLSCEQNLNHDAMYWYRQDPGQGLRLIYYSQIVNDFQKGDIAEGYSVSREKKESFPLTVTSAQKNPTAFYLCASRTHGTSGSYEQYFGPGTRLTVT.

The table lists this clone with a few counts. The read terminates 3 residues ahead of where the CDR3 ends, so the germline J gene completes it. The genes are TRBV7-2 and TRBJ2-7; TRBD2 aligns across 11 bases. The ends lost 6 bases at V and 3 bases at J; junction bases unmatched: 7. There are 15 residues in the CDR3. Germline V gene data show CDR1 as SGHTA and CDR2 as FQGNSA. The CDR3 bases that were read are TGTGCCAGCAGGACAACTAGCGGGAGTAACTACGAG. Its protein is CASRTTSGSNYE. The complete CDR3 reads CASRTTSGSNYEQYF.

As regards this clone: Read coverage stops 3 residues before the CDR3 terminus; the germline J gene supplies the remainder. V is TRBV7-3 and J is TRBJ2-3, with 7 bases matching TRBD2. The CDR3 extends over 14 amino acids. V gave up 0 bases and J gave up 3 bases; unmatched junction bases: 0. CDR1 SGHTA and CDR2 FQGTGA come from the germline V gene. The CDR3 reads CASSLTSGTDTQYF. CDR3 DNA (partial): TGTGCCAGCAGCTTAACTAGCGGGACAGATACG.

This clone occurred a few times. The CDR3 extends 3 residues past the end of the read, so its final part is completed from the germline J gene. This chain uses TRBV20-1 with TRBJ2-7, with D perhaps TRBD1 (5 bases). Trimming stripped 4 bases from V and 2 bases from J, with 12 bases between. Germline assignment: CDR1 DFQATT and CDR2 SNEGSKA (reference sequence). The CDR3 has 13 residues. This CDR3 is CSANDRVPYEQYF. The sequenced part of the CDR3 DNA is TGCAGTGCTAACGACAGAGTTCCCTACGAG.

This clone was counted a few times. The read ends 3 residues shy of where the CDR3 ends; the end is completed using the germline J gene. The rearrangement joins TRBV7-2 to TRBJ1-1, with D unresolved. This CDR3 has 13 amino acids. V shed 5 bases and J shed 0 bases, with 7 bases lying between them. Looked up from germline, CDR1 is SGHTA and CDR2 is FQGNSA. CDR3: CASSVYLNTEAFF. The sequenced CDR3 bases are TGTGCCAGCAGCGTTTATTTGAACACTGAA.

This clone was recorded at least ten times. The sequence runs out 3 residues before the end of the CDR3; the remainder is reconstructed from the germline J gene. This rearrangement joins TRBV19 to TRBJ1-1; D is perhaps TRBD1 (6 bases). The germline CDR1 and CDR2 sequences are LNHDA and SQIVND (reference sequence). The length of the CDR3 is 15 residues. Trimming removed 3 bases at V and 6 bases at J, with 17 bases between. The CDR3 reads CASSISGVDSSEAFF. CDR3 DNA, as far as it was read: TGTGCCAGTAGTATTTCAGGGGTGGATTCTTCTGAA.

In the case of this clone: The sequence runs out 3 residues before the end of the CDR3; the remainder is reconstructed from the germline J gene. This chain uses TRBV18 with TRBJ2-1, with TRBD2 matching over 15 bases. This CDR3 spans 17 amino acids. CDR1 KGHSH and CDR2 LQKENI come from the germline V gene. The junction had 3 bases not matched to a gene; V was cut back by 2 bases and J by 4 bases. The chain's CDR3 is CASSPSGTSGRYNEQFF. Incomplete CDR3 DNA: TGTGCCAGCTCACCATCCGGGACTAGCGGGAGGTACAATGAG.

The table lists this clone with a few counts. CDR3 DNA, as far as it was read: TGTGCCAGCAGACCTAGGACAGGGTCTGGC. It yields the protein CASRPRTGSG. The entire CDR3 sequence reads CASRPRTGSGYTF. The chain couples TRBV7-2 to TRBJ1-2, with TRBD1 matching over 8 bases. The CDR3 end is not reached by the read, which stops 3 residues before it; the germline J gene fills it in. This CDR3 region has 13 residues. J gave up 7 bases and V 6 bases, and 7 bases lay outside the gene matches. Looked up from germline, CDR1 is SGHTA and CDR2 is FQGNSA. The full variable domain, rest sourced from reference TRBV7-2 and TRBJ1-2, is GAGVSQSPSNKVTEKGKDVELRCDPISGHTALYWYRQSLGQGLEFLIYFQGNSAPDKSGLPSDRFSAERTGGSVSTLTIQRTQQEDSAVYLCASRPRTGSGYTFGSGTRLTVV.

This clone has only a few counts. The read is 3 residues too short to cover the CDR3 end, so that end is filled in from the germline J gene. The chain couples TRBV7-2 to TRBJ1-2, with 7 bases lining up with TRBD1. Trimming removed 1 base from V and 5 bases from J; junction bases left unmatched: 4. Germline CDR1 reads SGHTA; CDR2 reads FQGNSA. The CDR3 is made up of 14 amino acids. Incomplete CDR3 DNA: TGTGCCAGCAGCTTAGATGGCAGGGGGTATGGC. Amino acid sequence: CASSLDGRGYG. The CDR3 in full is CASSLDGRGYGYTF.

Concerning this clone itself: Sequencing ends 3 residues short of the CDR3 end; the germline J gene provides the rest. The rearrangement joins TRBV7-9 to TRBJ2-1; 8 bases are a match to TRBD2. CDR1 SEHNR and CDR2 FQNEAQ come from the germline V gene (reference sequence). The CDR3 has 15 amino acids. Trimming cost V 3 bases and J 6 bases; bases outside gene matches: 7. The CDR3 bases that were read are TGTGCCAGCAGCTTTTTGACGGGGGGGCCCAATGAG. Its translation is CASSFLTGGPNE. In full, the CDR3 reads CASSFLTGGPNEQFF.

Remarks on this clone: The read falls 3 residues short of the CDR3 end, and the missing part is taken from the germline J gene. This sample includes further DNA sequences coding for the same CDR3. The chain employs TRBV7-3 and TRBJ1-4, with D possibly matching TRBD1 (6 bases). V gave up 1 base and J gave up 5 bases, with 29 bases separating them. The CDR3 has 21 amino acids. From germline, CDR1 is SGHTA and CDR2 FQGTGA. The sequenced CDR3 bases are TGTGCCAGCAGCTTAAGGTTTTGCGAAAGACAGGCGACAAAAGAGAATGAAAAA. As protein: CASSLRFCERQATKENEK. The CDR3 reads in full as CASSLRFCERQATKENEKLFF.

This clone appeared many times. From the germline J gene comes the end of the CDR3, since the read stops 3 residues before it. The V and J genes are TRBV20-1 and TRBJ2-3; D tentatively reads TRBD1 or TRBD2 (6 bases each). Trimming removed 5 bases at V and 1 base at J, with 28 bases between. The CDR3 has 19 residues. Germline CDR1 reads DFQATT; CDR2 reads SNEGSKA (reference sequence). The CDR3 is CSAPPTEGEDFYGTDTQYF. The part of the CDR3 DNA that was read is TGCAGTGCTCCACCCACCGAGGGGGAGGATTTCTATGGCACAGATACG.

This clone has a handful of counts. The read gets to within 3 residues of the CDR3 end, and the germline J gene fills in the rest. The chain employs TRBV6-2 or TRBV6-3 and TRBJ2-7; 11 nucleotides line up with TRBD2. Germline V gives CDR1 MNHEY, CDR2 SVGEGT. This CDR3 comprises 14 residues. V shed 2 bases and J 4 bases; nucleotides not matched to a gene: 1. The DNA read from the CDR3 is TGTGCCAGCAGTTACGGGACTAGCGGTTACGAG. Translating gives CASSYGTSGYE. In full, the CDR3 reads CASSYGTSGYEQYF.

On this clone itself: The CDR3 goes on 3 residues after the read ends, and that part is filled in from the germline J gene. V and J are TRBV30 and TRBJ2-3; D is unclear. Trimming left V 4 bases short and J 2 bases short, with 16 bases between. Germline V CDR1 and CDR2: GTSNPN, SVGIG (reference sequence). CDR3 length: 15 residues. The CDR3 bases that were read are TGTGCCTGGACTGAAACGAGCCATATCACAGATACG. This gives the protein CAWTETSHITDT. The whole CDR3 sequence reads CAWTETSHITDTQYF.

With respect to this clone: Coverage ceases 3 residues before the CDR3 finishes, and the germline J gene fills in the end. V and J are TRBV30 and TRBJ1-2, with D tentatively TRBD1 (6 bases). Germline CDR1 reads GTSNPN; CDR2 reads SVGIG (reference sequence). This CDR3 is 12 amino acids long. V lost 5 bases and J 6 bases, leaving 13 bases between the germline ends. The CDR3 region is CAWSGAEDGYTF. The CDR3 bases that were read are TGTGCCTGGTCAGGGGCCGAGGATGGC.

This clone was recorded a few times. The read comes to an end 3 residues before the CDR3 does, leaving the germline J gene to fill in the end. V usage is TRBV2 and J usage is TRBJ2-7; a possible D gene is TRBD1 (5 bases). The CDR3 loop spans 14 amino acids. The V end was cut by 6 bases, the J end by 1 base, with 13 bases between. Per the germline V gene, CDR1 is SNHLY and CDR2 is FYNNEI. The CDR3 spells CASSLQGISYEQYF. The CDR3 bases that were read are TGTGCCAGCAGCCTCCAGGGAATATCCTACGAG.

This clone was seen only a few times. Read sequence stops 3 residues before the CDR3 end, and the germline J gene provides the missing end. This sequence joins TRBV7-3 and TRBJ2-1, with D unresolved. The germline V and J ends were trimmed by 5 bases and 1 base, with 21 bases remaining between them. The CDR3 extends over 18 amino acids. CDR1 and CDR2 (germline): SGHTA, FQGTGA. Incomplete CDR3 DNA: TGTGCCAGCAGCCAAAATCAAAGGGTGGGTGGATCCTACAATGAG. Its protein is CASSQNQRVGGSYNE. The CDR3 in its entirety is CASSQNQRVGGSYNEQFF. Based on the CDR3 plus reference TRBV7-3 and TRBJ2-1, the full variable domain is GAGVSQTPSNKVTEKGKYVELRCDPISGHTALYWYRQSLGQGPEFLIYFQGTGAADDSGLPNDRFFAVRPEGSVSTLKIQRTERGDSAVYLCASSQNQRVGGSYNEQFFGPGTRLTVL.

This clone was seen a few times. The CDR3 end falls 3 residues outside the read, so it is completed with the germline J gene. V is TRBV7-3 and J is TRBJ2-3; a possible D gene is TRBD2 (6 bases). The CDR3 has 15 amino acids. V was trimmed by 5 bases and J by 0 bases, leaving 12 bases between them. CDR1 and CDR2 (germline): SGHTA, FQGTGA. This CDR3 is CASSPLAASTDTQYF. CDR3 DNA (partial): TGTGCCAGCAGCCCCTTAGCGGCTAGCACAGATACG.

This clone was counted a few times. The sequence runs out 3 residues before the end of the CDR3; the remainder is reconstructed from the germline J gene. This chain uses TRBV6-2 or TRBV6-3 with TRBJ2-7, with a possible D match to TRBD2 (6 bases). Germline CDR1 and CDR2: MNHEY and SVGEGT. The CDR3 spans 15 residues. V dropped 6 bases and J dropped 0 bases, with 15 bases sitting between them. This CDR3 is CASRPPRSGSYEQYF. CDR3 DNA (partial): TGTGCCAGCAGGCCCCCCCGTAGCGGCTCCTACGAG.

This clone has a count of ten or more. The sequenced part of the CDR3 DNA is TGTGCCAGCAGTGAAGGCGGCGGTACG. Encoded protein: CASSEGGGT. The full CDR3 is CASSEGGGTQYF. V gene TRBV2 combines with J gene TRBJ2-3; no definite D call. The sequence runs out 3 residues before the end of the CDR3; the remainder is reconstructed from the germline J gene. V lost 1 base to trimming and J lost 8 bases, with 7 bases between them. The V gene's germline CDR1 is SNHLY and CDR2 FYNNEI. This CDR3 comprises 12 residues. Variable domain in full (rest from reference TRBV2 and TRBJ2-3): EPEVTQTPSHQVTQMGQEVILRCVPISNHLYFYWYRQILGQKVEFLVSFYNNEISEKSEIFDDQFSVERPDGSNFTLKIRSTKLEDSAMYFCASSEGGGTQYFGPGTRLTVL.

The sample holds many counts of this clone. The read ends 3 residues early relative to the CDR3; the germline J gene fills the gap. The gene calls are TRBV4-1 and TRBJ2-2; tentative D call: TRBD2 (7 bases). The V gene's germline CDR1 is MGHRA and CDR2 YSYEKL. The V end was cut by 3 bases, the J end by 1 base, with 12 bases between. This CDR3 has 16 amino acids. Partial CDR3 DNA: TGCGCCAGCAGCCAGGGGGCTAGCGGGAACACCGGGGAG. This encodes CASSQGASGNTGE. The full CDR3 protein reads CASSQGASGNTGELFF.